Included here is one TCR beta chain sequence, with context. This clonotype was seen many times. Its binding antigen is unknown. No base qualities exist here, and no much larger clone lies one base off it. This sample is drawn from a study of HIV-infected children after antiretroviral therapy interruption (dated by TCRdb to between 2018 and 2020). Broadly, across the study: All eight included children had a CD4+ count above 500 and a viral load below 50 copies/ml, with four on planned treatment interruption and four on continuous treatment. In the continuous-treatment arm, samples from corresponding weeks 0, 48 and 150 were analyzed. A median age of around 10 years was recorded in the interruption group, and a median age of 8 years was recorded in the continuous treatment group. Recorded exposure to EBV and CMV was present in most of the participating children. Alongside measurements of thymic output, TCR repertoires of children on planned treatment interruption were compared with TCR repertoires of children on continuous antiretroviral treatment. In the interruption arm, samples were obtained at week 0, week 12, end of interruption (week 24 or 48), and about 3 years after study end.

To prepare the library, 3' RACE was applied. TCR libraries were generated from RNA by a 3' RACE protocol incorporating unique molecular identifiers so that PCR amplification bias could be corrected. Amplicon libraries were pooled in groups of up to roughly 12 and sequenced on an Illumina MiSeq using v2 2x250 paired-end chemistry. As for the original processing: Reads were processed with Decombinator to assign V and J genes and CDR3, with barcode-based error and PCR bias correction. Repertoires were subsampled to equal depth before Gini coefficients were calculated with the R ineq package. GLIPH, Hamming distance and a shared triplet metric were used to assess CDR3 similarity. TCRdb redid the processing of the public reads, applying fastp at Q25 and MiXCR, and retained in-frame beta chains. Records with the same CDR3 protein are collapsed into one entry carrying the most frequent genes and DNA. These V and J calls originate from TCRdb's pipeline instead of the authors' own analysis. In all, the sample holds fewer than 45,000 distinct CDR3 sequences, and approximately 7% of those were seen once. The leading ten clones occupy approximately 0.97% of the sample.

Study-wide findings and limitations: Minor non-naive CD45RA+ populations, such as EMRA or stem memory cells, might be present among the sorted CD45RA+ naive cells. The small number of patients is a limitation, and caution is needed when interpreting the data. In naive CD4+ repertoires of PTI patients, reduced CDR3 sharing between time points was observed after interruption began, whereas many sequences were found to be shared between end of interruption and 3 years later. An increase in the naive CD4+ Gini coefficient was observed by the end of treatment interruption, suggesting clonal expansion, and a return to baseline was observed by 3 years.

The treatment or condition tag for this specimen amounts to: PENTA 11 planned treatment interruption arm or continuous ART arm. Children from the United Kingdom aged 2 to 15 years who had been given at least three-drug ART for at least 24 weeks were enrolled as participants. Cryopreserved PBMCs containing at least 5 million viable cells were required, and four candidate patients were excluded because of low viable PBMC yield. Naive CD4+ CD45RA+ CD45RO- T cells were FACS-sorted from thawed PBMCs on a FACSAria III cell sorter. Sorted cells were fixed, and RNA was extracted using the RNeasy FFPE kit followed by the RNeasy Micro kit. The starting material was CD45RA+ CD4+ T cells from PBMCs, pooled from several time points, obtained from a donor given antiretroviral therapy, either interrupted or continuous. The cell subset or site label on this specimen signifies: naive CD4+ CD45RA+ CD45RO- T cells. The origin of this receptor is a pool of human donors with HIV.

CDR3 region: CASSQVGEKLFF. The nucleotide sequence reads as follows: TGTGCCAGCAGCCAAGTTGGGGAAAAACTGTTTTTT. The chain joins TRBV3-1 to TRBJ1-4; the D gene lacks a confident call. The junction carries 5 bases between V and J, which are trimmed by 1 base and 8 bases respectively. From the germline V gene (reference sequence), CDR1 is LGHDT and CDR2 is YNNKEL. From cysteine to phenylalanine, the CDR3 is 12 amino acids long. Just CDR3 DNA is preserved here, 36 bases in frame from base 1.